The rows below give T cell receptor beta chains drawn from one sample of a study of T cells after yellow fever vaccination. One entry per CDR3 protein results from TCRdb running MiXCR on the 5' RACE reads. The repertoire has hundreds of thousands of distinct CDR3 sequences, about 12% of them found once; the top ten carry more than 13%. The specimen comprised PBMCs, sampled on the day of the yellow fever booster vaccination. The receptor source for this set is a young man who received the YFV17D yellow fever vaccine. Each CDR3 is given with its conserved first and last residue. A D gene is named only where the DNA matches it firmly. Clone sizes are given selectively: once, few, many, or a class where the clone is expanded.

D gene	V gene	J gene	clone size	CDR3 DNA	CDR3 protein
NA	TRBV15	TRBJ2-5	NA	TGTGCCACCAGCAGATCACCCCGCCAAGAGACCCAGTACTTC	CATSRSPRQETQYF
TRBD2	TRBV20-1	TRBJ2-1	few	TGCAGTGCTATCACTAGCGGGAGGTCCGCGAGCTCCTACAATGAGCAGTTCTTC	CSAITSGRSASSYNEQFF
TRBD2	TRBV10-1	TRBJ2-1	few	TGCGCCAGCAGTGAGTCTAGCGGGATGGGAAATGAGCAGTTCTTC	CASSESSGMGNEQFF
NA	TRBV6-1	TRBJ2-2	NA	TGTGCCAGCGGCAGCGGACGCACCGGGGAGCTGTTTTTT	CASGSGRTGELFF
TRBD2	TRBV29-1	TRBJ2-3	NA	TGCAGCGGGGGACTAGCGGGAGATCGGGGGACAGATACGCAGTATTTT	CSGGLAGDRGTDTQYF
NA	TRBV9	TRBJ2-1	many	TGTGCCAGCAGCGTAGAAGGACCTCAGTTCTTC	CASSVEGPQFF
TRBD2	TRBV5-1	TRBJ2-7	many	TGCGCCAGCAGCTCGGGAGGGGAGCCCTACGAGCAGTACTTC	CASSSGGEPYEQYF
NA	TRBV28	TRBJ2-3	few	TGTGCCAGCAGTTTTGCTCGCGGTTCGACCACAGATACGCAGTATTTT	CASSFARGSTTDTQYF
NA	TRBV15	TRBJ2-3	many	TGTGCCACCAGCGGAGAGGGCTGGGCGGCCAGGGTTAGGACAGATACGCAGTATTTT	CATSGEGWAARVRTDTQYF
TRBD1	TRBV7-2	TRBJ2-7	NA	TGTGCCAGCAGCTCATTTTTGGGACAGGGGAGCGAGCAGTACTTC	CASSSFLGQGSEQYF
TRBD1	TRBV20-1	TRBJ2-3	few	TGCAGTGCAGCGGGACAGGGAAAGACAGATACGCAGTATTTT	CSAAGQGKTDTQYF
NA	TRBV7-3	TRBJ2-5	NA	TGTGCCAGCAGCTTAATCCTCGGGACGGTGGAGACCCAGTACTTC	CASSLILGTVETQYF
TRBD2	TRBV5-1	TRBJ2-1	few	TGCGCCAGCAGCTTTAGCGGGAGGGCTATGGATGAGCAGTTCTTC	CASSFSGRAMDEQFF
NA	TRBV4-3	TRBJ2-2	few	TGCGCCAGCAGCCACACTACCGGGGAGCTGTTTTTT	CASSHTTGELFF
TRBD2	TRBV5-4	TRBJ2-3	NA	TGTGCCAGCAGCCAAGAAGAAAGACTAGCGGATACGCAGTATTTT	CASSQEERLADTQYF
TRBD2	TRBV4-2	TRBJ2-1	NA	TGTGCCAGCAGCCAAGGGTGGCGGGAGGGGTACAATGAGCAGTTCTTC	CASSQGWREGYNEQFF
NA	TRBV20-1	TRBJ2-5	many	TGCAGTGCTTCCCCCCGGGCCGGACTTCAAGAGACCCAGTACTTC	CSASPRAGLQETQYF
TRBD2	TRBV10-2	TRBJ2-7	NA	TGCGCCAGCAAAACTAGCGGGGCTCTCGAGCAGTACTTC	CASKTSGALEQYF
NA	TRBV6-2/TRBV6-3	TRBJ2-1	many	TGTGCCAGCAGTTACAACGACAATGAGCAGTTCTTC	CASSYNDNEQFF
NA	TRBV20-1	TRBJ2-5	few	TGCAGTGCTAGCATGGGGATTCAAGAGACCCAGTACTTC	CSASMGIQETQYF
NA	TRBV12-5	TRBJ2-1	NA	TGTGCTAGTGGTCCCGGGACTTTCCCGGATTTCTTC	CASGPGTFPDFF
NA	TRBV7-3	TRBJ2-1	many	TGTGCCAGCAGCCTAGCAAGAGGCAATGAGCAGTTCTTC	CASSLARGNEQFF
NA	TRBV20-1	TRBJ2-1	few	TGCAGTGCTAGAGGGGCGGAGGCGCGGTTAACAATTGAGCAGTTCTTC	CSARGAEARLTIEQFF
NA	TRBV7-2	TRBJ1-1	few	TGTGCCAGCAGCTTTAGTGGGGCTACTGAAGCTTTCTTT	CASSFSGATEAFF
NA	TRBV5-1	TRBJ2-1	NA	TGCGCCAGCAGCCCGGGGACGGGGAGCTCCTACAATGAGCAGTTCTTC	CASSPGTGSSYNEQFF
NA	TRBV5-1	TRBJ2-7	few	TGCGCCAGCAGCCCCAAGCCCGGAGGGGAGCAGTACTTC	CASSPKPGGEQYF
TRBD2	TRBV7-2	TRBJ2-7	few	TGTGCCAGCAGCTTACAAGGACTAGCGGGAGTAACCTACGAGCAGTACTTC	CASSLQGLAGVTYEQYF
NA	TRBV19	TRBJ1-5	NA	TGTGCCAGTAGTACCGGACAGCAAAATCAGCCCCAGCATTTT	CASSTGQQNQPQHF
NA	TRBV7-6	TRBJ2-7	few	TGTGCCAGCAGCCTGAGACAGACCGACGAGCAGTACTTC	CASSLRQTDEQYF
NA	TRBV6-5	TRBJ2-3	few	TGTGCCAGCAGTTACCGGGGGGCGCCGGGAGATACGCAGTATTTT	CASSYRGAPGDTQYF
TRBD2	TRBV9	TRBJ2-1	NA	TGTGCCAGCAGCGTACGGGCTAGCGGGACTTATGAGCAGTTCTTC	CASSVRASGTYEQFF
NA	TRBV28	TRBJ1-5	few	TGTGCCAGCAAGGCGTACCTCAATCAGCCCCAGCATTTT	CASKAYLNQPQHF
NA	TRBV4-3	TRBJ2-4	NA	TGCGCCAGCAGCCAAGTACAGGTTAAAAACATTCAGTACTTC	CASSQVQVKNIQYF
TRBD2	TRBV5-1	TRBJ2-2	many	TGCGCCTCCCAAGGGACTAGCCTAACGAACACCGGGGAGCTGTTTTTT	CASQGTSLTNTGELFF
NA	TRBV4-3	TRBJ2-1	many	TGCGCCAGCAGCCAAGATCCTAGCTACAATGAGCAGTTCTTC	CASSQDPSYNEQFF
NA	TRBV11-2	TRBJ2-2	few	TGTGCCAGCAGCCGCCTCAAAGGACCTGGGAGGACCAACACCGGGGAGCTGTTTTTT	CASSRLKGPGRTNTGELFF
TRBD2	TRBV5-4	TRBJ2-2	NA	TGTGCCAGCAGTCTGGGGAGCGGGAGGCCCACCGGGGAGCTGTTTTTT	CASSLGSGRPTGELFF
NA	TRBV11-2	TRBJ2-1	few	TGTGCCAGCAGCTTAGTAAAGAATGAGCAGTTCTTC	CASSLVKNEQFF